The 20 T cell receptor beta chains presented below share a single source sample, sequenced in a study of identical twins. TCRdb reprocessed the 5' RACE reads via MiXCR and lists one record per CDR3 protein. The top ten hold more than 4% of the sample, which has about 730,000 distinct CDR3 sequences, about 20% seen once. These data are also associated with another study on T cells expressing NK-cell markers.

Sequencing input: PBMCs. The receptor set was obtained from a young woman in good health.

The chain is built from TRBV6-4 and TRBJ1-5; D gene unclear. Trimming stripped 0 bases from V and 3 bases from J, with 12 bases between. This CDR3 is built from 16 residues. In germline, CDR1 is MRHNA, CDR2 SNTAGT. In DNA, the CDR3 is TGTGCCAGCAGTGACTCTTACAGCCTACCCAATCAGCCCCAGCATTTT. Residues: CASSDSYSLPNQPQHF.

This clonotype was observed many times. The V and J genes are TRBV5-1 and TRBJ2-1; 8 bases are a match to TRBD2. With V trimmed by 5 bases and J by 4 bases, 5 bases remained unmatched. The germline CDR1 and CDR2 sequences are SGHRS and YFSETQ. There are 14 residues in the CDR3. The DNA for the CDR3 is TGCGCCAGCAGTTCCGGGACTAGGTACAATGAGCAGTTCTTC. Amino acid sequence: CASSSGTRYNEQFF.

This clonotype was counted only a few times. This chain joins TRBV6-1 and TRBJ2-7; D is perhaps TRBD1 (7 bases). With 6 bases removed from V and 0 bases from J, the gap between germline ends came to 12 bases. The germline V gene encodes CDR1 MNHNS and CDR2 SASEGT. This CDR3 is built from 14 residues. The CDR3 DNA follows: TGTGCCAGCAGGGGCGGGACAGTCTCCTACGAGCAGTACTTC. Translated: CASRGGTVSYEQYF.

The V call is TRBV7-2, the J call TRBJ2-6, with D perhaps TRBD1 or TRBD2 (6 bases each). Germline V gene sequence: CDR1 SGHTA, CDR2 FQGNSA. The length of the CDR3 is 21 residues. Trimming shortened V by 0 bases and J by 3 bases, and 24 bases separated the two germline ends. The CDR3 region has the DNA TGTGCCAGCAGCTTAGCTTGGGTCAGACCGGCCGGAGGGGGTGGGGCCAACGTCCTGACTTTC. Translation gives CASSLAWVRPAGGGGANVLTF.

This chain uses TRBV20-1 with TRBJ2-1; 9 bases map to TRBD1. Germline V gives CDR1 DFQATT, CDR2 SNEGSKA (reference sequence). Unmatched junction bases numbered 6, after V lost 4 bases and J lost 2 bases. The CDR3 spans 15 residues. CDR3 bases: TGCAGTGCTATAGGGGACAGGGCGACCTACAATGAGCAGTTCTTC. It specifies CSAIGDRATYNEQFF.

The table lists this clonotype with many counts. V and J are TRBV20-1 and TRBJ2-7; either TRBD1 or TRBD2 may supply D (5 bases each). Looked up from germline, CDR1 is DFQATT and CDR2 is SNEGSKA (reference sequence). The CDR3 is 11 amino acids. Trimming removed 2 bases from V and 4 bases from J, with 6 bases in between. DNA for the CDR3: TGCAGTGCTAGATGGGGGTACGAGCAGTACTTC. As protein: CSARWGYEQYF.

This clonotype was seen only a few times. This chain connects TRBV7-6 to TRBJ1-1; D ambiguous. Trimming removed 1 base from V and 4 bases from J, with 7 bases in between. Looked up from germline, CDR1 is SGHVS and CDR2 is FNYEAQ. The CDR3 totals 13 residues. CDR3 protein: CASSLDPFTEAFF. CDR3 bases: TGTGCCAGCAGCTTAGATCCGTTCACTGAAGCTTTCTTT.

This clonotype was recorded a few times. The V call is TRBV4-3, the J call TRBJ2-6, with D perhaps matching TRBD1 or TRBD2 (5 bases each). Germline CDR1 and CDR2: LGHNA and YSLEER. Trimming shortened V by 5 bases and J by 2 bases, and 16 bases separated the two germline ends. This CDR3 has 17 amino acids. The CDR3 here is CASSIDSGGAGANVLTF. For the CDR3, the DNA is TGCGCCAGCAGCATAGATAGTGGGGGAGCTGGGGCCAACGTCCTGACTTTC.

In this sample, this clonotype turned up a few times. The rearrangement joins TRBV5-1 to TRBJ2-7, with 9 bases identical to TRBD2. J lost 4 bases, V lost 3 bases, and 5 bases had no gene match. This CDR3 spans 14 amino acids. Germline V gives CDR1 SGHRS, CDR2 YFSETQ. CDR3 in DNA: TGCGCCAGCAGCTCGATCGGACTAGCGTACGAGCAGTACTTC. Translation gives CASSSIGLAYEQYF.

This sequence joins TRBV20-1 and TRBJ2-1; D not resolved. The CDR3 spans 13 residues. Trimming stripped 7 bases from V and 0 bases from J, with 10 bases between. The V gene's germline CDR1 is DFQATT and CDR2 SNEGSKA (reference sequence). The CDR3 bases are TGCAGTGGAAAGGCGAGCTCCTACAATGAGCAGTTCTTC. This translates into CSGKASSYNEQFF.

CDR3 sequence: CASSYSKPGSYEQYF. In nucleotides, the CDR3 is TGTGCCAGCAGTTACTCGAAGCCGGGATCCTACGAGCAGTACTTC. The chain links TRBV6-5 to TRBJ2-7; TRBD2 is a possible D gene (5 bases). This CDR3 is built from 15 residues. The V gene's germline CDR1 is MNHEY and CDR2 SVGAGI. With 0 bases removed from V and 1 base from J, the gap between germline ends came to 10 bases.

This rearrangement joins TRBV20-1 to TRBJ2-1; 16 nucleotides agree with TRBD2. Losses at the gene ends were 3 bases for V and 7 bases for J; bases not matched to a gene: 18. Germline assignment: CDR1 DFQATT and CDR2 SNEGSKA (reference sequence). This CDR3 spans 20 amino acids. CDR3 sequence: CSARKLRGLAGGPRGNEQFF. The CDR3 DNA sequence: TGCAGTGCTAGGAAACTCCGGGGACTAGCGGGGGGGCCAAGGGGAAATGAGCAGTTCTTC.

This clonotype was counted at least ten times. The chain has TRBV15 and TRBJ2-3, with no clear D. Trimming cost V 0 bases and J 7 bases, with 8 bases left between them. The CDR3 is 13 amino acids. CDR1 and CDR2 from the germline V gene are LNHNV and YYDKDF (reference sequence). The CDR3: CATSRDSSNTQYF. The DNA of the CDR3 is TGTGCCACCAGCAGAGATAGTTCAAATACGCAGTATTTT. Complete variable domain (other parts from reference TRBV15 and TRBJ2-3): DAMVIQNPRYQVTQFGKPVTLSCSQTLNHNVMYWYQQKSSQAPKLLFHYYDKDFNNEADTPDNFQSRRPNTSFCFLDIRSPGLGDTAMYLCATSRDSSNTQYFGPGTRLTVL.

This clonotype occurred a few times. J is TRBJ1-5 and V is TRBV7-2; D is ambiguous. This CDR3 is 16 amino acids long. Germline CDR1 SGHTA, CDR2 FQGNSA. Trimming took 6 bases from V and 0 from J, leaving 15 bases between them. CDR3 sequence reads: CASSMGPNYSNQPQHF. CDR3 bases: TGTGCCAGCAGTATGGGCCCTAACTATAGCAATCAGCCCCAGCATTTT.

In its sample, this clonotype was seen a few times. The CDR3 region has the DNA TGTGCCAGCAGTTACATTACTAGAAAGGGCCCAGATACGCAGTATTTT. Protein: CASSYITRKGPDTQYF. This rearrangement joins TRBV27 to TRBJ2-3, with D maybe TRBD2 (5 bases). The V and J ends lost 4 bases and 4 bases respectively, with 18 bases between them. There are 16 residues in the CDR3. CDR1 and CDR2 from the germline V gene are MNHEY and SMNVEV (reference sequence).

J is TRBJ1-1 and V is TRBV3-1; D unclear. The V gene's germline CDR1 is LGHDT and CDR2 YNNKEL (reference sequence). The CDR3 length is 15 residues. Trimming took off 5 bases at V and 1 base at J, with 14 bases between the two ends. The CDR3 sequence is CASSKTRTQNTEAFF. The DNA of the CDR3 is TGTGCCAGCAGCAAAACCAGGACTCAGAACACTGAAGCTTTCTTT. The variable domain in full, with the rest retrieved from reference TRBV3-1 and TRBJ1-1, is DTAVSQTPKYLVTQMGNDKSIKCEQNLGHDTMYWYKQDSKKFLKIMFSYNNKELIINETVPNRFSPKSPDKAHLNLHINSLELGDSAVYFCASSKTRTQNTEAFFGQGTRLTVV.

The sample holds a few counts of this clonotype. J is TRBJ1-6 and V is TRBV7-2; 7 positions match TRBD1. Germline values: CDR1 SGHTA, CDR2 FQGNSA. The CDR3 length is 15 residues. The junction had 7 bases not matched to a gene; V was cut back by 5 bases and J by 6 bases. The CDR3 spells CASSTGDGFNSPLHF. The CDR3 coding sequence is TGTGCCAGCAGCACAGGGGATGGGTTTAATTCACCCCTCCACTTT.

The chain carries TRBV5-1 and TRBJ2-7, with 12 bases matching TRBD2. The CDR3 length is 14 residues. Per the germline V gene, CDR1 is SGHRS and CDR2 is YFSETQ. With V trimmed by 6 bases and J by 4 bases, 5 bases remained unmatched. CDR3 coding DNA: TGCGCCAGCACTAGCGGGGGGGCCGGGTACGAGCAGTACTTC. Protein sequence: CASTSGGAGYEQYF.

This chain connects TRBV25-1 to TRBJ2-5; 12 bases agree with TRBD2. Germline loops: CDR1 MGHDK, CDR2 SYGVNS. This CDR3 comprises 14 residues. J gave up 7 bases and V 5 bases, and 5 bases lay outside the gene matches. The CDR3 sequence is CASSLAGGSRTQYF. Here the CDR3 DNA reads TGTGCCAGCAGTCTAGCGGGAGGGTCGCGGACCCAGTACTTC.

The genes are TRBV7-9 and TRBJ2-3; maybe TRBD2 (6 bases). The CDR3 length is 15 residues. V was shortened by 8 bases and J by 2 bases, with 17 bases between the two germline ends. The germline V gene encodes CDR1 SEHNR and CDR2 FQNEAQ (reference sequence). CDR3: CASGNGRRATDTQYF. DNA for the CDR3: TGTGCCAGCGGCAATGGGAGGCGAGCCACAGATACGCAGTATTTT.